One sample yielded the 12 T cell receptor beta chains listed below, sequenced in a study of shared clonotypes between healthy human individuals. It was CD45RO-negative cells, positively selected for CCR7, that made up naive CD8 cells, with terminally differentiated effector memory CD45RA+ cells excluded. Some clones are missing from TCRdb's copy, which holds only in-frame ones; the method was immunoSEQ multiplex PCR. The table lists more than 2 million clones, approximately 92% of them singletons, with more than 1.5% in the top ten. Specimen: naive CD8+ T cells from PBMCs. The receptors come from a man between 18 and 29 years old in good health. Some clones in this sample may be carry-over from other donors' samples.

J is TRBJ2-2 and V is TRBV30; the D is unclear. CDR3 length: 13 residues. Trimming pared 4 bases from V and 3 bases from J, leaving 9 bases between. The germline V gene has CDR1 GTSNPN and CDR2 SVGIG (reference sequence). The CDR3 nucleotides are TGTGCCTGGAAGGGTCCGTACACCGGGGAGCTGTTTTTT. It codes for CAWKGPYTGELFF.

V and J are TRBV6-5 and TRBJ1-1; unclear D gene. CDR1 and CDR2 from the germline V gene are MNHEY and SVGAGI. V lost 2 bases to trimming and J lost 1 base, with 11 bases between them. This CDR3 contains 15 residues. CDR3 DNA: TGTGCCAGCAGTTACGTGCGGGGAGGGAACACTGAAGCTTTCTTT. Encoded protein: CASSYVRGGNTEAFF.

This chain joins TRBV7-3 and TRBJ2-5; D is uncertain. Germline V gene data show CDR1 as SGHTA and CDR2 as FQGTGA. The CDR3 runs 16 residues. V lost 5 bases and J lost 1, with 17 bases in between. The CDR3 sequence is CASSLGTIPIQETQYF. CDR3 DNA sequence: TGTGCCAGCAGCCTCGGCACGATACCCATCCAAGAGACCCAGTACTTC. Looking up the rest from reference TRBV7-3 and TRBJ2-5 gives the full variable domain: GAGVSQTPSNKVTEKGKYVELRCDPISGHTALYWYRQSLGQGPEFLIYFQGTGAADDSGLPNDRFFAVRPEGSVSTLKIQRTERGDSAVYLCASSLGTIPIQETQYFGPGTRLLVL.

The DNA of the CDR3 is TGTGCCAGCAGGGAGGGGGGGCCGGCCTCGAGGCAGTACTTC. Amino acids: CASREGGPASRQYF. This chain links TRBV28 with TRBJ2-7; tentative D call: TRBD2 (7 bases). Trimming took off 6 bases at V and 9 bases at J, with 21 bases between the two ends. This CDR3 spans 14 amino acids. Per the germline V gene, CDR1 is MDHEN and CDR2 is SYDVKM.

This rearrangement joins TRBV4-3 to TRBJ2-3; 7 bases agree with TRBD2. The CDR3 extends over 17 amino acids. J gave up 1 base and V 3 bases, and 10 bases lay outside the gene matches. Germline lookup yields CDR1 LGHNA and CDR2 YSLEER. The CDR3 region has the DNA TGCGCCAGCAGCCAGAACTTAGCGGGCCTAGGCACAGATACGCAGTATTTT. Amino acid sequence: CASSQNLAGLGTDTQYF.

The rearrangement uses TRBV6-1 and TRBJ1-5; 7 bases are shared with TRBD1. V shed 3 bases, J shed 4 bases, and the junction held 6 bases outside the gene matches. Germline V gene lookup returns CDR1 MNHNS and CDR2 SASEGT. The length of the CDR3 is 15 residues. The CDR3, as DNA: TGTGCCAGCAGTGAGAGGGGACAGCGAAATCAGCCCCAGCATTTT. This translates into CASSERGQRNQPQHF.

The chain employs TRBV6-1 and TRBJ2-7; 9 positions agree with TRBD1. This CDR3 is 17 amino acids long. The germline V gene encodes CDR1 MNHNS and CDR2 SASEGT. V dropped 4 bases and J dropped 2; count of bases not matched to a gene: 12. For the CDR3, the DNA is TGTGCCAGCAGTGTAACCTCCCGTGGACAGGGGACCTACGAGCAGTACTTC. Its protein is CASSVTSRGQGTYEQYF.

This clone was seen only once. This chain connects TRBV7-9 to TRBJ2-1; perhaps TRBD2 as D (7 bases). The CDR3 covers 16 residues. Germline V lookup: CDR1 SEHNR, CDR2 FQNEAQ (reference sequence). The V end was cut by 3 bases, the J end by 0 bases, with 12 bases between. The CDR3 sequence is CASSFPGGLSYNEQFF. CDR3 bases: TGTGCCAGCAGCTTCCCGGGGGGCCTCTCCTACAATGAGCAGTTCTTC.

J is TRBJ2-7 and V is TRBV5-1; D possibly corresponds to TRBD1 (5 bases). The germline gives CDR1 SGHRS, CDR2 YFSETQ. V was cut by 4 bases and J by 0 bases, with 11 bases left in between. CDR3 length: 14 amino acids. This chain's CDR3 is CASSPRQSSYEQYF. DNA for the CDR3: TGCGCCAGCAGCCCCCGACAGAGCTCCTACGAGCAGTACTTC.

The CDR3: CAWSVFGGGSTDTQYF. Here the CDR3 DNA reads TGTGCCTGGAGTGTATTCGGCGGGGGTAGCACAGATACGCAGTATTTT. This chain uses TRBV30 with TRBJ2-3, with 7 bases that match TRBD2. Germline trimming cut 0 bases from V and 0 bases from J; bases unmatched to any gene: 6. CDR1 is GTSNPN and CDR2 is SVGIG in the germline V gene (reference sequence). The CDR3 runs to 16 residues.

This chain joins TRBV7-9 and TRBJ2-7; maybe TRBD2 (6 bases). The V end lost 5 bases, the J end lost 4 bases, and 15 bases lay between the germline ends. The CDR3 runs 14 residues. Germline V gene data show CDR1 as SEHNR and CDR2 as FQNEAQ (reference sequence). DNA for the CDR3: TGTGCCAGCAGCCCTCCGGAGGGGACTTACGAGCAGTACTTC. This encodes CASSPPEGTYEQYF.

The rearrangement uses TRBV28 and TRBJ2-3, with 9 bases aligning to TRBD2. Germline V lookup: CDR1 MDHEN, CDR2 SYDVKM. This CDR3 region has 15 residues. The ends lost 3 bases at V and 2 bases at J; junction bases unmatched: 3. The DNA of the CDR3 is TGTGCCAGCAGTTTCCTAGCGGGGATCACAGATACGCAGTATTTT. As protein: CASSFLAGITDTQYF.